A single sample gave rise to the 32 T cell receptor beta chains below, sequenced in a study of OX40 agonist ivuxolimab in advanced cancers. Sequencing was performed with immunoSEQ multiplex PCR; in TCRdb, only in-frame clones are kept and a portion is missing. This sample yields 94,000 or so clones, of which more than 80% are seen a single time; about 6% belongs to the top ten. Here the sequenced sample was CD4+ or CD8+ T cells sorted from blood, taken in a trial of the OX40 agonist ivuxolimab. The receptors were gathered from an adult with an advanced solid tumor such as melanoma, head and neck, liver or kidney cancer.

This clone was seen once. V and J are TRBV5-1 and TRBJ2-1; D perhaps matches TRBD1 (6 bases). This CDR3 has 12 amino acids. V lost 3 bases and J 9 bases, leaving 10 bases between the germline ends. Germline CDR1 SGHRS, CDR2 YFSETQ. CDR3 region: CASSSTGPEQFF. CDR3 DNA: TGCGCCAGCAGCTCCACAGGGCCTGAGCAGTTCTTC.

The chain combines TRBV7-8 with TRBJ2-7; 7 bases are shared with TRBD1. The CDR3 covers 15 residues. Looked up from germline, CDR1 is SGHVS and CDR2 is FQNEAQ. V was pared by 5 bases and J by 3 bases, with 10 bases of the junction left unmatched. In DNA form, the CDR3 reads TGTGCCAGCAGCGCTCCCCGGGGACAGCTCTACGAGCAGTACTTC. It specifies CASSAPRGQLYEQYF.

The rearrangement uses TRBV16 and TRBJ1-1; D gene unclear. This CDR3 has 13 amino acids. V was pared by 1 base and J by 4 bases, with 7 bases between. Germline values: CDR1 KGHSY, CDR2 FQNENV. The CDR3 region is CASSQFSGTEAFF. CDR3 sequence (DNA): TGTGCCAGCAGCCAATTTTCGGGCACTGAAGCTTTCTTT. Supplemented by reference TRBV16 and TRBJ1-1, the full variable domain reads GEEVAQTPKHLVRGEGQKAKLYCAPIKGHSYVFWYQQVLKNEFKFLISFQNENVFDETGMPKERFSAKCLPNSPCSLEIQATKLEDSAVYFCASSQFSGTEAFFGQGTRLTVV.

V gene TRBV7-6 combines with J gene TRBJ2-5; TRBD2 is a possible D gene (6 bases). Deletions cut 5 bases from V and 4 bases from J, with 14 bases between. Germline CDR1 and CDR2: SGHVS and FNYEAQ. This CDR3 has 14 residues. The CDR3 DNA is TGTGCCAGCAGCGATCACCCGGAGGGAGAGACCCAGTACTTC. Translating gives CASSDHPEGETQYF.

The rearrangement links TRBV5-6 to TRBJ2-4, with TRBD1 matching over 9 bases. Unmatched junction bases numbered 5, after V lost 1 base and J lost 3 bases. The CDR3 extends over 16 amino acids. Germline CDR1 SGHDT, CDR2 YYEEEE. DNA for the CDR3: TGTGCCAGCAGCTTGCCGGGACAGGGTGTCAAAAACATTCAGTACTTC. Protein product: CASSLPGQGVKNIQYF.

The CDR3 protein is CASSAYTSGANTGELFF. CDR3 nucleotides: TGTGCCAGCAGTGCATATACTAGCGGGGCGAACACCGGGGAGCTGTTTTTT. The V call is TRBV6-1, the J call TRBJ2-2; 10 nucleotides align to TRBD2. Trimming removed 4 bases from V and 0 bases from J; junction bases left unmatched: 5. Germline loops: CDR1 MNHNS, CDR2 SASEGT. The CDR3 has 17 residues.

The rearrangement links TRBV19 to TRBJ1-6, with D perhaps TRBD1 (6 bases). Germline assignment: CDR1 LNHDA and CDR2 SQIVND (reference sequence). V was cut by 10 bases and J by 3 bases, with 10 bases left in between. This CDR3 is built from 13 residues. The CDR3: CATQGIYNSPLHF. The CDR3 DNA reads as TGTGCCACGCAGGGGATCTATAATTCACCCCTCCACTTT.

The chain carries TRBV7-9 and TRBJ1-4, with D unclear. In germline, CDR1 is SEHNR, CDR2 FQNEAQ (reference sequence). Trimming removed 5 bases from V and 6 bases from J, with 13 bases in between. This CDR3 region has 14 residues. CDR3 protein: CASSQRDSDEKLFF. In DNA, the CDR3 is TGTGCCAGCAGCCAACGCGACTCTGATGAAAAACTGTTTTTT.

This clone was detected a few times. The chain uses TRBV6-5 and TRBJ1-2; D is ambiguous. Trimming cost V 1 base and J 1 base, with 4 bases left between them. The germline CDR1 and CDR2 sequences are MNHEY and SVGAGI. The CDR3 totals 13 residues. CDR3 DNA: TGTGCCAGCAGTTACTGGGATAACTATGGCTACACCTTC. Translation: CASSYWDNYGYTF.

The rearrangement uses TRBV5-8 and TRBJ1-2; 8 bases fit TRBD1. CDR3 length: 15 amino acids. V shed 6 bases and J 6 bases; nucleotides not matched to a gene: 13. CDR1 is SGHTS and CDR2 is YDEGEE in the germline V gene. The DNA for the CDR3 is TGTGCCAGCAACGAGGACAGGGAGCGCCTCGATGGCTACACCTTC. This gives the protein CASNEDRERLDGYTF.

This clone was observed once. V is TRBV11-2 and J is TRBJ2-7; the D gene is possibly TRBD1 (5 bases). The length of the CDR3 is 16 residues. Germline CDR1 reads SGHAT; CDR2 reads FQNNGV. V lost 5 bases and J lost 2, with 19 bases in between. The CDR3 protein is CASSPAVQQVAYEQYF. As DNA, the CDR3 is TGTGCCAGCAGCCCCGCGGTACAACAGGTAGCCTACGAGCAGTACTTC.

This rearrangement joins TRBV18 to TRBJ2-5, with 8 bases identical to TRBD1. Trimming removed 4 bases from V and 1 base from J; junction bases left unmatched: 2. The CDR3 consists of 14 residues. Germline CDR1 and CDR2: KGHSH and LQKENI. The CDR3: CASSRDRGQETQYF. CDR3 nucleotides: TGTGCCAGCTCACGAGACAGGGGCCAAGAGACCCAGTACTTC.

The count of this clone is one. The chain recombines TRBV5-8 with TRBJ1-1; D is ambiguous. The CDR3 loop spans 13 amino acids. Germline loops: CDR1 SGHTS, CDR2 YDEGEE. Trimming shortened V by 2 bases and J by 3 bases, and 8 bases separated the two germline ends. The CDR3 protein is CASSFMDDTEAFF. The CDR3 DNA reads as TGTGCCAGCAGCTTTATGGATGACACTGAAGCTTTCTTT.

This rearrangement joins TRBV2 to TRBJ2-1; 10 nucleotides align to TRBD2. V lost 3 bases to trimming and J lost 3 bases; unmatched junction nucleotides: 8. This CDR3 comprises 17 residues. Germline V gene data show CDR1 as SNHLY and CDR2 as FYNNEI. CDR3 in DNA: TGTGCCAGCAGTGAGAGCCCCGGGACTAGCGTCTACAATGAGCAGTTCTTC. Protein product: CASSESPGTSVYNEQFF.

The rearrangement uses TRBV11-1 and TRBJ2-7; 7 bases are shared with TRBD2. After removal of 4 bases from V and 1 base from J, the junction contained 7 bases not matched to a gene. Germline lookup yields CDR1 SGHAT and CDR2 FQDESV (reference sequence). The length of the CDR3 is 15 residues. The CDR3 DNA follows: TGTGCCAGCAGCTCCGAGCGGGGCCTTTCCTACGAGCAGTACTTC. Translating it yields CASSSERGLSYEQYF. The variable domain in full, with the rest retrieved from reference TRBV11-1 and TRBJ2-7, is EAEVAQSPRYKITEKSQAVAFWCDPISGHATLYWYRQILGQGPELLVQFQDESVVDDSQLPKDRFSAERLKGVDSTLKIQPAELGDSAMYLCASSSERGLSYEQYFGPGTRLTVT.

The chain has TRBV4-1 and TRBJ2-2; 7 positions match TRBD1. The CDR3 has 15 residues. Trimming cost V 4 bases and J 6 bases; bases outside gene matches: 8. Per germline, CDR1 MGHRA and CDR2 YSYEKL. CDR3 sequence reads: CASSLRDRESGELFF. The CDR3, as DNA: TGCGCCAGCAGCCTACGAGACAGGGAGTCCGGGGAGCTGTTTTTT.

This chain uses TRBV9 with TRBJ2-3; maybe TRBD2 (6 bases). CDR3 size: 16 residues. The V and J ends lost 6 bases and 0 bases respectively, with 17 bases between them. CDR1 is SGDLS, CDR2 YYNGEE, per germline. CDR3 sequence (DNA): TGTGCCAGCACGAGTAGCGGCTCTACTAGCACAGATACGCAGTATTTT. Its translation: CASTSSGSTSTDTQYF.

The chain carries TRBV5-1 and TRBJ1-6, with D possibly being TRBD1 (6 bases). V lost 4 bases, J lost 8 bases, and 13 bases lay in between. The CDR3 has 14 residues. The germline CDR1 and CDR2 sequences are SGHRS and YFSETQ. The DNA of the CDR3 is TGCGCCAGCAGCCCAGGGGCCTTATATTCACCCCTCCACTTT. Encoded protein: CASSPGALYSPLHF.

A note on this clone: At one boundary the junction diverges from the germline segment, which might be a read error. The V and J genes are TRBV7-2 and TRBJ1-5, with a tentative D call TRBD1 (6 bases). The germline V gene encodes CDR1 SGHTA and CDR2 FQGNSA. The CDR3 loop spans 14 amino acids. CDR3 sequence (DNA): TGTGCCAGCAGCTTAAAACAGGGCAACCAGCCCCAGCATTTT. Translation gives CASSLKQGNQPQHF.

The CDR3 loop reads CASSAQGDQKEKYF. CDR3 bases: TGTGCCAGCTCCGCCCAGGGGGATCAAAAGGAAAAGTACTTC. The rearrangement links TRBV18 to TRBJ2-7; TRBD1 matches 7 bases. Looked up from germline, CDR1 is KGHSH and CDR2 is LQKENI. The CDR3 length is 14 residues. V was pared by 6 bases and J by 11 bases, with 16 bases of the junction left unmatched.

This clone turned up a few times. This chain connects TRBV10-1 to TRBJ2-4; D could derive from TRBD1 or TRBD2 (5 bases each). The CDR3 runs 12 residues. Germline V gene data show CDR1 as WNHNN and CDR2 as SYGVQD (reference sequence). V was trimmed by 3 bases and J by 6 bases, leaving 6 bases between them. The DNA of the CDR3 is TGCGCCAGCAGTGATGGGACAAACATTCAGTACTTC. It yields the protein CASSDGTNIQYF.

This chain links TRBV2 with TRBJ2-7, with TRBD2 identical over 8 bases. Germline values: CDR1 SNHLY, CDR2 FYNNEI. V lost 0 bases to trimming and J lost 3 bases; unmatched junction nucleotides: 4. The CDR3 runs 15 residues. The CDR3, as DNA: TGTGCCAGCAGTGAAGCGGCCGGGGGGGGCTACGAGCAGTACTTC. Encoded protein: CASSEAAGGGYEQYF.

This chain connects TRBV7-9 to TRBJ2-2; D unclear. Germline CDR1 is SEHNR and CDR2 is FQNEAQ (reference sequence). The CDR3 totals 13 residues. V lost 2 bases and J lost 7, with 8 bases in between. The CDR3 bases are TGTGCCAGCAGCTTACGAGGCGGCGGGGAGCTGTTTTTT. Its protein product is CASSLRGGGELFF.

The chain recombines TRBV12-5 with TRBJ1-1, with D uncertain. The CDR3 runs 14 residues. V lost 1 base and J 2 bases, leaving 8 bases between the germline ends. Germline CDR1 is LGHNT and CDR2 is FRNRAP. CDR3 bases: TGTGCTAGTGGTTTGGATCGGGGAAACACTGAAGCTTTCTTT. Translation: CASGLDRGNTEAFF.

This clone was detected a few times. This chain uses TRBV6-6 with TRBJ2-7; TRBD2 matches at 10 bases. Germline CDR1 and CDR2: MNHNY and SVGAGI (reference sequence). This CDR3 is 15 amino acids long. J gave up 6 bases and V 5 bases, and 10 bases lay outside the gene matches. CDR3 protein: CASSDLAGARSEQYF. In DNA, the CDR3 is TGTGCCAGCAGTGATCTAGCGGGAGCACGATCCGAGCAGTACTTC.

The chain is built from TRBV10-1 and TRBJ2-1, with 9 bases fitting TRBD2. Trimming took 2 bases from V and 4 from J; bases not matched to a gene: 6. CDR3 length: 16 amino acids. Germline V gene lookup returns CDR1 WNHNN and CDR2 SYGVQD (reference sequence). As DNA, the CDR3 is TGCGCCAGCAGTGAGAGTAGCGGGAGATTTTACAATGAGCAGTTCTTC. Amino acid sequence: CASSESSGRFYNEQFF.

The chain joins TRBV14 to TRBJ1-2; TRBD1 matches 11 bases. This CDR3 is 20 amino acids long. Germline V gives CDR1 SGHDN, CDR2 FVKESK. The V and J ends lost 4 bases and 4 bases, in that order; junction bases with no gene match: 20. The chain's CDR3 is CASSPRGQGAESEGGYGYTF. The CDR3 coding sequence is TGTGCCAGCAGCCCCCGAGGACAGGGGGCGGAATCCGAGGGTGGCTATGGCTACACCTTC.

The rearrangement uses TRBV7-9 and TRBJ1-2; D might be TRBD1 (6 bases). In germline, CDR1 is SEHNR, CDR2 FQNEAQ (reference sequence). The CDR3 sequence is 15 residues long. V dropped 1 base and J dropped 4 bases, with 13 bases sitting between them. CDR3 amino acids: CASSLGGARSYGYTF. Here the CDR3 DNA reads TGTGCCAGCAGCTTAGGGGGGGCGCGTAGCTATGGCTACACCTTC.

The chain has TRBV10-1 and TRBJ2-2; D uncertain. Germline V gene data show CDR1 as WNHNN and CDR2 as SYGVQD (reference sequence). V lost 3 bases, J lost 1 base, and 9 bases lay in between. This CDR3 region has 15 residues. CDR3 DNA sequence: TGCGCCAGCAGTGACAGAATTTTGAACACCGGGGAGCTGTTTTTT. This translates into CASSDRILNTGELFF.

The V call is TRBV27, the J call TRBJ1-2; D is unclear. The CDR3 contains 13 residues. The germline V gene encodes CDR1 MNHEY and CDR2 SMNVEV (reference sequence). V was clipped by 2 bases and J by 2 bases, with 6 bases between them. The CDR3 DNA follows: TGTGCCAGCAGTTTAACCCGGAACTATGGCTACACCTTC. This translates into CASSLTRNYGYTF.

V is TRBV7-3 and J is TRBJ2-3; D may correspond to TRBD1 or TRBD2 (5 bases each). V lost 1 base, J lost 3 bases, and 8 bases lay in between. This CDR3 spans 14 amino acids. CDR1 is SGHTA and CDR2 is FQGTGA in the germline V gene. The CDR3 region is CASSLKWGTDTQYF. The DNA of the CDR3 is TGTGCCAGCAGCTTAAAATGGGGGACAGATACGCAGTATTTT. The variable domain in full, completed from reference TRBV7-3 and TRBJ2-3, reads GAGVSQTPSNKVTEKGKYVELRCDPISGHTALYWYRQSLGQGPEFLIYFQGTGAADDSGLPNDRFFAVRPEGSVSTLKIQRTERGDSAVYLCASSLKWGTDTQYFGPGTRLTVL.

The rearrangement links TRBV10-3 to TRBJ1-2; no clear D. Trimming pared 6 bases from V and 8 bases from J, leaving 19 bases between. From germline, CDR1 is ENHRY and CDR2 SYGVKD. The CDR3 totals 14 residues. CDR3 region: CAIRYDGRPGGYTF. In DNA form, the CDR3 reads TGTGCCATCAGATATGATGGCCGCCCTGGGGGCTACACCTTC.